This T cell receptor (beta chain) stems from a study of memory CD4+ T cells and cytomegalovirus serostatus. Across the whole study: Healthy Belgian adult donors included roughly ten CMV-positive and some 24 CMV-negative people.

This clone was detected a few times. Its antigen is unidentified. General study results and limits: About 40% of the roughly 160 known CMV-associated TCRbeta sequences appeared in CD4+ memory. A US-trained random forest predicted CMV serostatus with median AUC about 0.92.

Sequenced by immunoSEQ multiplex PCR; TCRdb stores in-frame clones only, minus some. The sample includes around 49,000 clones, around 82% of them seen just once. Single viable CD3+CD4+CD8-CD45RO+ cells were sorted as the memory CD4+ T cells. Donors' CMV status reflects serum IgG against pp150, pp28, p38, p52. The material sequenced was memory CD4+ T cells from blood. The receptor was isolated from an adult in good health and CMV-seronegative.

The CDR3 loop is CASSVNKGSGYGYTF. Here the CDR3 DNA reads TGTGCCAGCAGTGTCAATAAGGGTTCCGGCTATGGCTACACCTTC. The chain employs TRBV2 and TRBJ1-2, with D unclear. The CDR3 has 15 residues. V was trimmed by 4 bases and J by 4 bases, leaving 16 bases between them. The germline V gene encodes CDR1 SNHLY and CDR2 FYNNEI.